These T cell receptor beta chains were read from a single sample in a study of cytomegalovirus exposure and HLA in healthy donors. Here immunoSEQ multiplex PCR was the method, and the copy in TCRdb shows in-frame clones only, minus some. The sample lists some 130,000 clones, about 80% seen once, with around 4.1% in the top ten. The specimen was PBMCs. The receptor set was obtained from a woman between 40 and 55 years old in good health and CMV-seronegative. CDR3s include the opening cysteine and the closing phenylalanine or tryptophan. A D gene is named only where the DNA matches it firmly. Some rows mark clone size as missing; the rest say once, few, many or name a class of expanded clone.

J	V	D	size	CDR3	DNA
TRBJ2-7	TRBV4-3	TRBD1	NA	CASSYGTGSYEQYF	TGCGCCAGCAGCTACGGGACAGGGTCCTACGAGCAGTACTTC
TRBJ2-2	TRBV4-2	NA	NA	CASSQDTWTGLTGELFF	TGTGCCAGCAGCCAAGATACGTGGACTGGCTTAACCGGGGAGCTGTTTTTT
TRBJ1-1	TRBV7-2	TRBD1	once	CASIKDRWETEAFF	TGTGCCAGCATCAAGGACAGGTGGGAAACTGAAGCTTTCTTT
TRBJ2-1	TRBV23-1	NA	NA	CASSLAVEGPGFLHEQFF	TGCGCCAGCAGTCTGGCGGTAGAGGGCCCGGGATTCCTCCATGAGCAGTTCTTC
TRBJ1-1	TRBV7-9	TRBD1	NA	CASSGQGERTEAFF	TGTGCCAGCAGCGGACAGGGAGAACGGACTGAAGCTTTCTTT
TRBJ2-7	TRBV12-2	NA	NA	CASRLARASGYEQYF	TGTGCAAGTCGCTTAGCGCGGGCTAGCGGCTACGAGCAGTACTTC
TRBJ2-7	TRBV6-5	NA	once	CASSYRDTSYEQYF	TGTGCCAGCAGTTACCGGGACACCTCCTACGAGCAGTACTTC
TRBJ1-1	TRBV18	NA	NA	CASSPPGYTEAFF	TGTGCCAGCTCACCCCCAGGGTACACTGAAGCTTTCTTT
TRBJ2-5	TRBV4-3	TRBD2	NA	CASSQTPAGEAETQYF	TGCGCCAGCAGCCAAACTCCAGCGGGGGAGGCAGAGACCCAGTACTTC
TRBJ2-3	TRBV4-3	NA	NA	CASSQGSDDTDTQYF	TGCGCCAGCAGCCAAGGTAGCGATGACACAGATACGCAGTATTTT
TRBJ2-3	TRBV29-1	NA	NA	CSVDQLVGDTQYF	TGCAGCGTTGATCAACTAGTGGGAGATACGCAGTATTTT
TRBJ1-2	TRBV5-1	TRBD1	NA	CASSPQGQGAYGYTF	TGCGCCAGCAGCCCGCAGGGACAGGGGGCCTATGGCTACACCTTC
TRBJ2-2	TRBV6-5	TRBD2	NA	CASSLTGTSGTGELFF	TGTGCCAGCAGTTTAACCGGGACTAGCGGGACCGGGGAGCTGTTTTTT
TRBJ1-6	TRBV5-6	TRBD1	NA	CASSLAGTGGYNSPLHF	TGTGCCAGCAGCTTGGCCGGGACAGGGGGCTATAATTCACCCCTCCACTTT
TRBJ2-1	TRBV15	TRBD2	NA	CATSRPILSGRAGEQFF	TGTGCCACCAGCAGACCTATACTTAGCGGGAGGGCAGGTGAGCAGTTCTTC
TRBJ2-2	TRBV18	TRBD1	NA	CASSPGQGRPGELFF	TGTGCCAGCTCTCCTGGACAGGGTCGGCCCGGGGAGCTGTTTTTT
TRBJ2-1	TRBV6-6	TRBD1	NA	CASSRAPQGANEQFF	TGTGCCAGCAGTCGAGCCCCACAGGGGGCCAATGAGCAGTTCTTC
TRBJ1-2	TRBV13	NA	NA	CASSLRAANYGYTF	TGTGCCAGCAGCCTGCGAGCAGCGAACTATGGCTACACCTTC
TRBJ1-1	TRBV25-1	TRBD1	NA	CASSEFGRGSTEAFF	TGTGCCAGCAGTGAATTTGGCAGGGGGAGCACTGAAGCTTTCTTT
TRBJ2-5	TRBV4-1	TRBD2	NA	CASSQSLAGSEETQYF	TGCGCCAGCAGCCAATCCTTAGCGGGAAGCGAAGAGACCCAGTACTTC
TRBJ1-1	TRBV7-6	NA	NA	CASSLGVRDTEAFF	TGTGCCAGCAGCTTAGGAGTCCGGGACACTGAAGCTTTCTTT
TRBJ1-6	TRBV27	NA	NA	CASSLGASSPLHF	TGTGCCAGCAGTTTAGGAGCAAGTTCACCCCTCCACTTT
TRBJ1-2	TRBV7-3	TRBD1	NA	CASSLDRDGYGYTF	TGTGCCAGCAGCTTGGACAGGGATGGCTATGGCTACACCTTC
TRBJ1-1	TRBV7-9	TRBD1	once	CASSPRRQGIGNTEAFF	TGTGCCAGCAGCCCCAGGAGACAGGGGATCGGGAACACTGAAGCTTTCTTT
TRBJ1-5	TRBV28	NA	NA	CASSPQKTVSNQPQHF	TGTGCCAGCAGTCCCCAAAAGACAGTTAGCAATCAGCCCCAGCATTTT
TRBJ2-3	TRBV5-1	NA	NA	CASSLLDRSTDTQYF	TGCGCCAGCAGCTTACTCGACAGGAGCACAGATACGCAGTATTTT